This TCR beta chain originates from a study of blood T cell repertoires in COVID-19. On the study more broadly: Whether acute or convalescent, the COVID-19 samples came from the United States, Italy and Spain. T cells, B-cell-depleted T cells, or PBMCs provided the cDNA or gDNA that served as material.

In the authors' workflow: Reference gene primer amplification in the assay estimated nucleated cell counts. The assay was immunoSEQ multiplex PCR, and TCRdb's table has in-frame clones only and misses some. Clone size and V and J calls were adopted from that table, with D and trimming inferred from the DNA. The sample lists 250,000 to 300,000 clones, just under 90% occurring once. Looked up from germline, CDR1 is KGHDR and CDR2 is SFDVKD. V trimming: 2 bases; J trimming: 6 bases; junction bases outside the gene matches: 7. The CDR3 has 17 residues. This clone was detected a few times. The sample comprised peripheral blood. The rearrangement joins TRBV24-1 to TRBJ2-2; 11 bases align to TRBD1. The TCR sequence derives from a woman between 40 and 55 years old with acute or convalescent COVID-19. The DNA for the CDR3 is TGTGCCACCAGTGATTCTCCGGGACAGGGGGTCTCCGGGGAGCTGTTTTTT. This sequence encodes CATSDSPGQGVSGELFF.